One sample yielded the 20 T cell receptor beta chains listed below, sequenced in a study of blood T cell repertoires in COVID-19. Here immunoSEQ multiplex PCR was the method, and the copy in TCRdb shows in-frame clones only, minus some. The sample yields 100,000 to 150,000 clones, roughly 84% seen once. Sequenced: peripheral blood. Every receptor here comes from a woman of 80 years or more with acute or convalescent COVID-19.

The chain has TRBV9 and TRBJ1-3, with D unresolved. The CDR3 consists of 16 residues. Germline values: CDR1 SGDLS, CDR2 YYNGEE. V lost 0 bases, J lost 0 bases, and 10 bases lay in between. CDR3 in amino acids: CASSVAAGSSGNTIYF. CDR3 sequence (DNA): TGTGCCAGCAGCGTAGCGGCGGGGAGCTCTGGAAACACCATATATTTT.

The V gene is TRBV3-1 (or the pseudogene TRBV3-2), the J gene TRBJ1-1, with a possible D match to TRBD1 (5 bases). V lost 1 base to trimming and J lost 13 bases, with 10 bases between them. This CDR3 is 11 amino acids long. The germline CDR1 and CDR2 sequences are LGHDT and YNNKEL (reference sequence). Written as DNA, the CDR3 is TGTGCCAGCAGCCAAGTGGCAGGGCTTTTCTTT. The encoded protein is CASSQVAGLFF.

This clone was seen just once. The genes are TRBV9 and TRBJ1-5; D possibly corresponds to TRBD1 (5 bases). Germline V CDR1 and CDR2: SGDLS, YYNGEE. Deletions cut 0 bases from V and 4 bases from J, with 8 bases between. The CDR3 length is 14 residues. The CDR3 is CASSVAGGNQPQHF. CDR3 sequence (DNA): TGTGCCAGCAGCGTAGCGGGGGGGAATCAGCCCCAGCATTTT.

Details on this clone: The junction departs from germline at one end; a sequencing error may be responsible. The J gene is TRBJ2-5, the V gene TRBV7-7; D not certain. Germline values: CDR1 SSHAT, CDR2 FNYEAQ (reference sequence). CDR3 length: 13 residues. The CDR3 region is CASSLSTGETQYF. Written as DNA, the CDR3 is TGTGCTAGCAGCCTTTCAACGGGAGAGACCCAGTACTTC.

The chain uses TRBV28 and TRBJ1-2, with TRBD1 matching over 9 bases. Germline V gives CDR1 MDHEN, CDR2 SYDVKM. The CDR3 is made up of 16 amino acids. The V gene end was trimmed by 6 bases and the J gene end by 0 bases; junction bases not matched to a gene: 8. In DNA form, the CDR3 reads TGTGCCAGCAGCCCTGGACAGGGGCAAACTAACTATGGCTACACCTTC. Amino acids: CASSPGQGQTNYGYTF.

This sequence joins TRBV4-1 and TRBJ2-3; possibly TRBD2 for D (7 bases). Looked up from germline, CDR1 is MGHRA and CDR2 is YSYEKL. This CDR3 region has 14 residues. Trimming took 0 bases from V and 6 from J, leaving 10 bases between them. CDR3: CASSQEGGPDTQYF. The DNA for the CDR3 is TGCGCCAGCAGCCAAGAGGGGGGGCCGGATACGCAGTATTTT.

V is TRBV18 and J is TRBJ2-2; unclear D gene. Trimming shortened V by 8 bases and J by 2 bases, and 12 bases separated the two germline ends. The CDR3 loop spans 14 amino acids. Per germline, CDR1 KGHSH and CDR2 LQKENI. The CDR3 region is CASKSPGNTGELFF. CDR3 bases: TGTGCCAGCAAATCACCAGGAAACACCGGGGAGCTGTTTTTT.

V gene TRBV7-2 combines with J gene TRBJ1-2, with TRBD1 as a possible D gene (6 bases). The germline V gene encodes CDR1 SGHTA and CDR2 FQGNSA. This CDR3 is 16 amino acids long. The ends were cut back, 4 bases at V and 0 bases at J, with 15 bases in the middle. CDR3 residues: CASSYDTGKSNYGYTF. The CDR3 nucleotides are TGTGCCAGCAGCTATGATACAGGGAAATCTAACTATGGCTACACCTTC.

This clone was detected only a few times. This chain connects TRBV28 to TRBJ2-1; 14 bases align to TRBD2. The CDR3 has 19 amino acids. Trimming took 4 bases from V and 0 from J; bases not matched to a gene: 8. Germline V gene lookup returns CDR1 MDHEN and CDR2 SYDVKM. Here the CDR3 DNA reads TGTGCCAGCAGTTCTGAGGGACTAGCGGGAGAGGGCTCCTACAATGAGCAGTTCTTC. Amino acid sequence: CASSSEGLAGEGSYNEQFF.

This clone has a single count. This rearrangement joins TRBV2 to TRBJ2-2; 9 nucleotides agree with TRBD1. The V gene's germline CDR1 is SNHLY and CDR2 FYNNEI. V shed 8 bases, J shed 10 bases, and the junction held 2 bases outside the gene matches. CDR3 length equals 11 residues. The CDR3 loop reads CASGTGMELFF. CDR3 bases: TGTGCCAGCGGGACAGGGATGGAGCTGTTTTTT.

This chain joins TRBV28 and TRBJ1-2; 7 bases are a match to TRBD1. CDR3 size: 12 residues. CDR1 and CDR2 (germline): MDHEN, SYDVKM. Trimming cost V 6 bases and J 8 bases; bases outside gene matches: 6. The CDR3 protein is CASREGALGYTF. The CDR3 region has the DNA TGTGCCAGCAGGGAGGGGGCTTTGGGCTACACCTTC.

The chain uses TRBV10-3 and TRBJ2-7; 7 nucleotides line up with TRBD1. Germline assignment: CDR1 ENHRY and CDR2 SYGVKD. This CDR3 has 13 amino acids. V lost 6 bases, J lost 3 bases, and 5 bases stayed unmatched. The CDR3 DNA reads as TGTGCCATCAGGGGGACAGAAGACTACGAGCAGTACTTC. Its translation: CAIRGTEDYEQYF.

The V call is TRBV6-5, the J call TRBJ1-4; the D gene is possibly TRBD1 (5 bases). Trimming took off 5 bases at V and 8 bases at J, with 15 bases between the two ends. The germline CDR1 and CDR2 sequences are MNHEY and SVGAGI. The length of the CDR3 is 14 residues. The CDR3 coding sequence is TGTGCCAGCAGTATAGGGGCACTGGGAGAAAAACTGTTTTTT. It specifies CASSIGALGEKLFF.

The chain couples TRBV7-2 to TRBJ2-5, with D unresolved. Germline lookup yields CDR1 SGHTA and CDR2 FQGNSA. Trimming took off 1 base at V and 2 bases at J, with 8 bases between the two ends. This CDR3 spans 14 amino acids. CDR3 loop: CASSLGPVQETQYF. The CDR3 bases are TGTGCCAGCAGCTTAGGTCCAGTACAAGAGACCCAGTACTTC.

The chain combines TRBV7-2 with TRBJ2-7, with D possibly being TRBD1 (6 bases). The CDR3 has 14 residues. Germline V CDR1 and CDR2: SGHTA, FQGNSA. V was trimmed by 5 bases and J by 6 bases, leaving 17 bases between them. This CDR3 is CASSNRAGLSEQYF. The CDR3 DNA sequence: TGTGCCAGCAGCAACAGGGCCGGTCTCTCCGAGCAGTACTTC.

J is TRBJ1-2 and V is TRBV12-5; 8 bases are a match to TRBD1. CDR3 size: 13 residues. CDR1 and CDR2 from the germline V gene are LGHNT and FRNRAP. V lost 3 bases, J lost 7 bases, and 4 bases stayed unmatched. CDR3 DNA sequence: TGTGCTAGTGGTTTCGGGACAGGTCTTGGCTACACCTTC. Its translation: CASGFGTGLGYTF.

The chain combines TRBV5-1 with TRBJ2-6; D is unresolved. The germline gives CDR1 SGHRS, CDR2 YFSETQ. Deletions cut 0 bases from V and 1 base from J, with 5 bases between. The CDR3 sequence is 15 residues long. DNA for the CDR3: TGCGCCAGCAGCTTGGTCAATTCTGGGGCCAACGTCCTGACTTTC. Its protein is CASSLVNSGANVLTF.

This clone was seen only a few times. This chain links TRBV19 with TRBJ1-2; no firm D call. V dropped 3 bases and J dropped 8 bases, with 7 bases sitting between them. This CDR3 comprises 11 residues. In germline, CDR1 is LNHDA, CDR2 SQIVND (reference sequence). The CDR3 DNA reads as TGTGCCAGTAGTATGGCGGTCGGCTACACCTTC. It yields the protein CASSMAVGYTF.

This rearrangement joins TRBV5-4 to TRBJ1-2, with D perhaps matching TRBD1 (5 bases). Trimming removed 0 bases from V and 7 bases from J, with 10 bases in between. CDR3 length: 13 residues. In germline, CDR1 is SGHNT, CDR2 YYREEE (reference sequence). The CDR3 protein is CASSLEGLGGYTF. In DNA form, the CDR3 reads TGTGCCAGCAGCTTGGAGGGGTTGGGTGGCTACACCTTC.

The V call is TRBV5-1, the J call TRBJ1-2, with D hard to call. V lost 6 bases to trimming and J lost 1 base, with 16 bases between them. Germline CDR1 SGHRS, CDR2 YFSETQ. The CDR3 runs 15 residues. In nucleotides, the CDR3 is TGCGCCAGCAAGACAAACCCCACGATTAACTATGGCTACACCTTC. Protein sequence: CASKTNPTINYGYTF.